This TCR beta chain came from a study of T-cell memory formation after mild COVID-19 (TCRdb year 2021). With regard to the full study: TCR sequence clusters from the two donors were found to be largely donor specific. In two donors, T-cell clones that expanded and contracted after mild COVID-19 were followed by sequencing TCRalpha and TCRbeta repertoires longitudinally. The cohort was made up of two young adult volunteers, one female and one male, who were previously healthy.

The reads were generated on an Illumina NovaSeq 6000. TCRalpha and TCRbeta cDNA libraries were constructed by 5'RACE with constant-segment primers, with sample barcodes and unique molecular identifiers being introduced. RNA was extracted from every sample with Trizol reagent. Amplification of the libraries took two PCR steps, and the second step added a second sample barcode plus Illumina TruSeq adapters. Sequencing of libraries was performed on an Illumina NovaSeq with 2 x 150 bp paired-end reads. For the original study's pipeline: Demultiplexing of reads and collapsing into UMI-guided consensus sequences were performed with migec v1.2.7. Using mixcr v2.1.11, UMI consensuses were aligned to TRA and TRB V and J templates and then assembled into clonotypes. Expanded or contracted clonotypes were those called significant by both edgeR and NoisET, with noise models trained on biological replicates. For edgeR calls, a false discovery rate-adjusted p below 0.01 and a log2 fold-change threshold of 1 were applied. As an exploratory analysis of dynamics, max-normalized trajectories of the 1000 most abundant clonotypes were examined by PCA with hierarchical clustering. Separately sequenced CD4+ and CD8+ repertoires were used to assign a CD4 or CD8 phenotype to each responding clone. TCRdb cleaned the public reads at Q25 with fastp, built clones with MiXCR and kept in-frame beta chains. Every entry covers one CDR3 protein and lists the most common genes and DNA from its rows. The V and J calls and clone size come from TCRdb's table, not from the authors' own analysis. In this sample the table shows about 470,000 distinct CDR3 sequences, 15% to 20% of which occur a single time. In total, the top ten clones hold 9% to 15% of the sample.

Ficoll-Paque density gradient centrifugation was used to isolate PBMCs. The full study reports these points: The second-wave clones that peaked on day 37 were not confirmed to be SARS-CoV-2 specific. From day 15 to 85, contracting clones showed balanced CD4/CD8 phenotypes, whereas a second wave of clones that expanded from day 15 to 37 leaned towards CD4+. Some responding clones were found in pre-infection memory, which suggests that pre-existing cross-reactive memory T cells took part in the SARS-CoV-2 response. Contracting CD4+ clones turned up mainly in the CM and EM memory subsets, whereas EMRA was where CD8+ clones were enriched. Only two mild cases were covered in the study, and larger cohorts including severe cases with pre-infection samples were considered necessary.

Worth noting for this clonotype: No cognate antigen has been identified for it. The input lacks base qualities; no much larger clone sits a single base away.

The receptor comes from an adult woman who had mild COVID-19 (a few samples of this study predate the infection). The sample titles of this study are shuffled in the database, so cell type and time point are left out; the donor was told from shared clones. What was sequenced was PBMCs or a T cell subset sorted from them (not recorded which).

The DNA sequence is TGCGCCAGCAGCCTCACTCGTGGGACAGGGACCGAGGATGAGCAGTTCTTC. It translates to CASSLTRGTGTEDEQFF. This chain is built from TRBV4-1 and TRBJ2-1; 9 nucleotides in the junction match TRBD1. V is cut back by 4 bases and J by 8 bases, with 15 bases in the junction unmatched. The CDR1 and CDR2 encoded by the germline V gene are MGHRA and YSYEKL. Including the terminal cysteine and phenylalanine, the CDR3 comprises 17 residues. The only DNA kept is the CDR3, 51 bases in frame from the first base.